This T cell receptor (beta chain) originates from a study of shared T cell receptors in the human thymus. Clones were sequenced by immunoSEQ multiplex PCR, and TCRdb holds only the in-frame ones, with some missing. The sample contains some 640,000 clones, about 90% of which appear only once. The CDR3 consists of 15 residues. With V trimmed by 5 bases and J by 6 bases, 10 bases remained unmatched. Per germline, CDR1 WNHNN and CDR2 SYGVQD (reference sequence). The sample was also reused in another study, on human thymus T cells. As reported in that work: Immunologically healthy infants in Finland undergoing congenital heart defect surgery were the donors. Surgeons resected thymus tissue during corrective heart surgery. An apparent bias in V and J gene usage was seen in thymic and blood repertoires. Related research found strongly overlapping thymic repertoires in unrelated individuals.

The receptor's source is a boy less than two years old with a congenital heart defect. The chain joins TRBV10-1 to TRBJ2-3; 8 nucleotides align to TRBD2. Sequencing was done on a sample of thymocytes. The CDR3 coding sequence is TGCGCCAGCAGTCCCGGGACTAGTATAACGGATACGCAGTATTTT. Protein product: CASSPGTSITDTQYF.